One sample yielded the 3 T cell receptor beta chains listed below, sequenced in a study of T cell repertoires in cytomegalovirus infection. These receptors have no known antigen. TCRdb ran MiXCR on the reads and lists one entry per CDR3 protein. This sample has about 340,000 distinct CDR3 sequences, with under 35% found just once. Sample: cultured PBMCs, taken from culture after CMV antigen stimulation. The receptors were gathered from a human donor in good health (CMV status not recorded). Some clones in this sample may be carry-over from other donors' samples.

The rearrangement uses TRBV6-1 and TRBJ1-2; 7 bases agree with TRBD1. Per the germline V gene, CDR1 is MNHNS and CDR2 is SASEGT. This CDR3 has 13 residues. V gave up 3 bases and J gave up 5 bases; unmatched junction bases: 3. This chain's CDR3 is CASSDRGEYGYTF. The CDR3 DNA follows: TGTGCCAGCAGTGACAGGGGGGAGTATGGCTACACCTTC.

This chain joins TRBV19 and TRBJ2-3; D is unresolved. From germline, CDR1 is LNHDA and CDR2 SQIVND (reference sequence). The V gene lost 4 bases and the J gene lost 2 bases, with 7 bases spanning the gap. This CDR3 spans 13 amino acids. The CDR3 protein is CASSTKFTDTQYF. CDR3 DNA: TGTGCCAGTAGTACCAAGTTCACAGATACGCAGTATTTT.

CDR3 residues: CASSTLGQSRPGGTEAFF. DNA of the CDR3: TGTGCCAGCAGTACCCTCGGACAGTCTCGACCCGGGGGCACTGAAGCTTTCTTT. The chain has TRBV6-2 or TRBV6-3 and TRBJ1-1; a possible D gene is TRBD1 (6 bases). CDR1 MNHEY and CDR2 SVGEGT come from the germline V gene. The CDR3 spans 18 residues. Deletions cut 5 bases from V and 4 bases from J, with 26 bases between.